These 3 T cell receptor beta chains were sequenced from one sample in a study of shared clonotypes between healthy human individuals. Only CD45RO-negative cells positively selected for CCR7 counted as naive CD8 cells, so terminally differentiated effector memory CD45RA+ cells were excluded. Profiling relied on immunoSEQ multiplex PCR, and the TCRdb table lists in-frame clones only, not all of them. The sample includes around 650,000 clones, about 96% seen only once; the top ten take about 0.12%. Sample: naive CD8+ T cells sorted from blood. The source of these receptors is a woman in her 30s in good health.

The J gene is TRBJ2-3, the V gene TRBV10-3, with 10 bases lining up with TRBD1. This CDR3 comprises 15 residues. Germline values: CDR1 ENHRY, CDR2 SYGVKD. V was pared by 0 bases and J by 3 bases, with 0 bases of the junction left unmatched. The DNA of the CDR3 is TGTGCCATCAGTGAGTCGGACAGGGGGACAGATACGCAGTATTTT. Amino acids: CAISESDRGTDTQYF.

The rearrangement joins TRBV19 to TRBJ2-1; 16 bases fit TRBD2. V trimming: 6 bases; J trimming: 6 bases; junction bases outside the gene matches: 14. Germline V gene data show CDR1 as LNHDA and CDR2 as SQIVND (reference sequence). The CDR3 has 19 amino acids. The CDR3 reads CASSQPGLAGGPTSNEQFF. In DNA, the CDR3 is TGTGCCAGTAGCCAACCGGGACTAGCGGGAGGGCCCACCAGCAATGAGCAGTTCTTC. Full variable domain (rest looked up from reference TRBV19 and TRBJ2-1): DGGITQSPKYLFRKEGQNVTLSCEQNLNHDAMYWYRQDPGQGLRLIYYSQIVNDFQKGDIAEGYSVSREKKESFPLTVTSAQKNPTAFYLCASSQPGLAGGPTSNEQFFGPGTRLTVL.

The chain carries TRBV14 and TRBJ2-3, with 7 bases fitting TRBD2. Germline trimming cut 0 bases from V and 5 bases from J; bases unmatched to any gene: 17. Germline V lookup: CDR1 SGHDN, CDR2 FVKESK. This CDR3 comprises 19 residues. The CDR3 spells CASSQDTSTGGSREDTQYF. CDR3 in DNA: TGTGCCAGCAGCCAAGATACTTCCACTGGCGGGAGTCGGGAAGATACGCAGTATTTT.